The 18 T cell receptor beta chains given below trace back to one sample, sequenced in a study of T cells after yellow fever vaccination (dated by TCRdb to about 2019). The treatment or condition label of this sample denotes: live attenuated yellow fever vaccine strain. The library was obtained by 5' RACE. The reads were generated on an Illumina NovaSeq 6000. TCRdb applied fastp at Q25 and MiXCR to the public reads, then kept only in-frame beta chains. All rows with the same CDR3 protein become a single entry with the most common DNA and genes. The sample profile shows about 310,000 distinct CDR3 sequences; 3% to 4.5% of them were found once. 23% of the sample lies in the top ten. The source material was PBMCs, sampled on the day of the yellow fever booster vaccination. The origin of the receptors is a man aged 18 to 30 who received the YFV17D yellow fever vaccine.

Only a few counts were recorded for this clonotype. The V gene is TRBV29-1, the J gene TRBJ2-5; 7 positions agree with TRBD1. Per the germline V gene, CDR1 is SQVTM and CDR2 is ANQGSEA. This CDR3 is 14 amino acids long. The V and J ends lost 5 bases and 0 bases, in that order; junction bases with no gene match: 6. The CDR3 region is CSVLPGQDQETQYF. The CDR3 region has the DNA TGCAGCGTTCTCCCAGGACAGGACCAAGAGACCCAGTACTTC.

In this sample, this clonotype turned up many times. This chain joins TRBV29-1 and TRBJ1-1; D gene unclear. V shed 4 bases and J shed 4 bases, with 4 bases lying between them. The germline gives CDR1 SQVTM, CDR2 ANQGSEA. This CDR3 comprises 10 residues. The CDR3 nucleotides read TGCAGCGTTGCGGGCACTGAAGCTTTCTTT. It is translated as CSVAGTEAFF.

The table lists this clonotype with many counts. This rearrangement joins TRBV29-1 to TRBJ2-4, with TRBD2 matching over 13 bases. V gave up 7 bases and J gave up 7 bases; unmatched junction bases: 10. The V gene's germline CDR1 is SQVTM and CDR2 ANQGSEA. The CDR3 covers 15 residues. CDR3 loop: CSATGTSGETNIQYF. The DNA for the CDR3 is TGCAGCGCCACCGGGACTAGCGGGGAAACTAACATTCAGTACTTC.

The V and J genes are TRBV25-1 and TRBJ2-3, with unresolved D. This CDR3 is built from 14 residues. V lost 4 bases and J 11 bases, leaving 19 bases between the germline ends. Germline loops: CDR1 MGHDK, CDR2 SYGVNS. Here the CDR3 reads CASSARQAAVGQYF. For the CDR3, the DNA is TGTGCCAGCAGTGCGCGCCAAGCCGCCGTAGGGCAGTATTTT.

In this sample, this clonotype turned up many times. This CDR3 reads CASSLQGSSYNEQFF. The CDR3 DNA reads TGTGCCAGCAGTTTACAGGGTAGCTCCTACAATGAGCAGTTCTTC. This rearrangement joins TRBV12-3 or TRBV12-4 to TRBJ2-1; D may be TRBD1 (5 bases). The CDR3 totals 15 residues. V gave up 2 bases and J gave up 0 bases, with 8 bases separating them.

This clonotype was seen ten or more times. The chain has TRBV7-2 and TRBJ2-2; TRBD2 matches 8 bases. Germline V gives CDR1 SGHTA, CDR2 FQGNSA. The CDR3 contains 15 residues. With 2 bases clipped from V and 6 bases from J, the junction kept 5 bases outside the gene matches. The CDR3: CASSLPGGIAGELFF. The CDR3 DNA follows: TGTGCCAGCAGCTTACCGGGGGGGATCGCCGGGGAGCTGTTTTTT.

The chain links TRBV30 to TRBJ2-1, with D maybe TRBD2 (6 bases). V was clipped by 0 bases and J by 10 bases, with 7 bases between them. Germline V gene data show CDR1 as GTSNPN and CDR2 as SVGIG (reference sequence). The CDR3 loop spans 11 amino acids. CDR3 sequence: CAWSVGGEQFF. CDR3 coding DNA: TGTGCCTGGAGTGTAGGAGGGGAGCAGTTCTTC.

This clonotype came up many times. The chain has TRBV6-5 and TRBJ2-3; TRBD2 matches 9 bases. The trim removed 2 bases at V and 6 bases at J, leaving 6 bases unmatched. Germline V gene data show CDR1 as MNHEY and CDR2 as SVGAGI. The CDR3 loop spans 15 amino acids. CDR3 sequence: CASSYRLAGTDTQYF. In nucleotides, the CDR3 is TGTGCCAGCAGTTACAGGCTAGCGGGGACGGATACGCAGTATTTT.

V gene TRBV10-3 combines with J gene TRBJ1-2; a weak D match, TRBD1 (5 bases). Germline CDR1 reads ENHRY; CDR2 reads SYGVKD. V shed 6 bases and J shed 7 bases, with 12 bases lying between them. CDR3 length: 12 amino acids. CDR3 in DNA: TGTGCCATCAGACCGGGACCCTCTGGCTACACCTTC. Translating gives CAIRPGPSGYTF.

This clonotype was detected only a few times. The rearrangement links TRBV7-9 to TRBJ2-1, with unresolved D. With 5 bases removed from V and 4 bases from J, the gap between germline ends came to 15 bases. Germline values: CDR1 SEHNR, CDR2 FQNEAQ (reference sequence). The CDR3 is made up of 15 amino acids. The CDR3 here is CASSRTGPAYNEQFF. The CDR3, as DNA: TGTGCCAGCAGCCGGACGGGCCCGGCGTACAATGAGCAGTTCTTC.

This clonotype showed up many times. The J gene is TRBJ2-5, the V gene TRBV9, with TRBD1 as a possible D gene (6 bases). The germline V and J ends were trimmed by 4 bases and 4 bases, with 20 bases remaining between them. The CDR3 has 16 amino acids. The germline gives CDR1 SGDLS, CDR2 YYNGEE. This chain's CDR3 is CASSPTAGVQGETQYF. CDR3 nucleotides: TGTGCCAGCAGCCCAACCGCAGGGGTTCAAGGAGAGACCCAGTACTTC. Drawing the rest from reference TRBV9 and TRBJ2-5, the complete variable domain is DSGVTQTPKHLITATGQRVTLRCSPRSGDLSVYWYQQSLDQGLQFLIQYYNGEERAKGNILERFSAQQFPDLHSELNLSSLELGDSALYFCASSPTAGVQGETQYFGPGTRLLVL.

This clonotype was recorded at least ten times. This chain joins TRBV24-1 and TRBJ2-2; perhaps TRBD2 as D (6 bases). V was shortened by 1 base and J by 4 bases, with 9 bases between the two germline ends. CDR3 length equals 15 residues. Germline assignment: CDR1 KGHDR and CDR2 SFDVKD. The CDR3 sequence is CATSDLRESTGELFF. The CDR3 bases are TGTGCCACCAGTGATTTACGGGAGTCCACCGGGGAGCTGTTTTTT.

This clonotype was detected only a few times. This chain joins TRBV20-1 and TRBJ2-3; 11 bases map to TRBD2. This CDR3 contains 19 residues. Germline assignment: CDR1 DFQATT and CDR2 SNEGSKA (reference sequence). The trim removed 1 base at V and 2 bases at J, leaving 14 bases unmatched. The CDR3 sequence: CSARGDVFGTSGSTDTQYF. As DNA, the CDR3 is TGCAGTGCTAGAGGAGATGTGTTCGGGACTAGCGGATCCACAGATACGCAGTATTTT.

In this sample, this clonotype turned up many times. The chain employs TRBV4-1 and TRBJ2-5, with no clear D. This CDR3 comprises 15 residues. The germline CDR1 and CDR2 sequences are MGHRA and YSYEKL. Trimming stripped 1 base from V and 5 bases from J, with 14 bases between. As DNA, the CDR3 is TGCGCCAGCAGCCAAGCTGTCGACGGGTCGGAGACCCAGTACTTC. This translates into CASSQAVDGSETQYF.

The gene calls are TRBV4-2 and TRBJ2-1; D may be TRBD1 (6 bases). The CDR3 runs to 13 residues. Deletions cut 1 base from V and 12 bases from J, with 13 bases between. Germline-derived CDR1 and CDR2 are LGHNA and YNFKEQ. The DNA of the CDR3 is TGTGCCAGCAGCCAAGCCCCCACAGGGCCGCAGTTCTTC. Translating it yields CASSQAPTGPQFF.

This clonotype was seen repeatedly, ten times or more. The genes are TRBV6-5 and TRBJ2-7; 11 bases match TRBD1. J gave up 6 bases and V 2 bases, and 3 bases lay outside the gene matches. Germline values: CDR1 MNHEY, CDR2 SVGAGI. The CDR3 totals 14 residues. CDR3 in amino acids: CASSYPGQGAEQYF. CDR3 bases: TGTGCCAGCAGTTACCCCGGACAGGGGGCCGAGCAGTACTTC.

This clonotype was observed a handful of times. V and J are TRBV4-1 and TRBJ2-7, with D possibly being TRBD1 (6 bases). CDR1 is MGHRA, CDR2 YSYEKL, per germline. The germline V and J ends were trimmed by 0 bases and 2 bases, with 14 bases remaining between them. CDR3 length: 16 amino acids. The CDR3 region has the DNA TGCGCCAGCAGCCAAGAGAGCAGGGGATTTACCTACGAGCAGTACTTC. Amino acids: CASSQESRGFTYEQYF.

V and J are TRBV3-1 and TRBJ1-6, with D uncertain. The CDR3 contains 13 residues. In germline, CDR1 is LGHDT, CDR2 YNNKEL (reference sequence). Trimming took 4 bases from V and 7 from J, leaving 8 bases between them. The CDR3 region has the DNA TGTGCCAGCAGCCCCTCGTTGAATTCACCCCTCCACTTT. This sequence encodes CASSPSLNSPLHF.